This T cell receptor (beta chain) was obtained from a study of control samples from healthy donors and cancer patients. CDR1 is GTSNPN and CDR2 is SVGIG in the germline V gene (reference sequence). CDR3 length equals 13 residues. The V gene lost 0 bases and the J gene lost 6 bases, with 8 bases spanning the gap. Only in-frame clones appear in the TCRdb table, and some are missing; sequencing was by immunoSEQ multiplex PCR. The data hold roughly 120,000 clones, with approximately 90% observed a single time. This TCR derives from a human donor in good health. The donor label of this sample is uncertain. J is TRBJ2-2 and V is TRBV30, with D tentatively TRBD2 (5 bases). Material for sequencing was blood. The CDR3 DNA is TGTGCCTGGAGTGTACGGGGAGCCGGGGAGCTGTTTTTT. Its translation is CAWSVRGAGELFF.